The next 25 T cell receptor beta chains were all read from a single sample in a study of T cell responses to AZD1222 COVID-19 vaccine. Some clones are missing from TCRdb's copy, which holds only in-frame ones; the method was immunoSEQ multiplex PCR. The profile shows 180,000 or so clones, about 90% of them singletons. The sequencing here drew on peripheral blood, taken on day 0 of AZD1222 vaccination. These receptors all come from an adult in good health.

The rearrangement links TRBV3-1 (or the pseudogene TRBV3-2) to TRBJ2-3, with D possibly TRBD2 on 6 matching bases. V lost 7 bases to trimming and J lost 4 bases, with 12 bases between them. The CDR3 is 13 residues long. Germline CDR1 LGHDT, CDR2 YNNKEL (reference sequence). The CDR3 is CASNPPGADTQYF. CDR3 sequence (DNA): TGTGCCAGCAACCCCCCGGGAGCAGATACGCAGTATTTT.

The chain uses TRBV6-5 and TRBJ2-7; 10 bases align to TRBD2. Germline values: CDR1 MNHEY, CDR2 SVGAGI. V shed 6 bases and J 2 bases; nucleotides not matched to a gene: 7. The CDR3 consists of 15 residues. CDR3 region: CASRPYSGGAYEQYF. The CDR3 DNA reads as TGTGCCAGCAGACCCTACAGCGGGGGGGCCTACGAGCAGTACTTC.

The chain combines TRBV6-8 with TRBJ2-3; D ambiguous. This CDR3 is 17 amino acids long. Trimming removed 0 bases at V and 4 bases at J, with 17 bases between. Germline values: CDR1 MNHGY, CDR2 SAAAGT. The chain's CDR3 is CASSYSLPSTLADTQYF. The CDR3 coding sequence is TGTGCCAGCAGTTACTCTCTCCCTTCGACCCTGGCAGATACGCAGTATTTT.

The gene calls are TRBV24-1 and TRBJ2-7; weak D call: TRBD1 (6 bases). V shed 8 bases and J shed 0 bases, with 13 bases lying between them. Germline V gives CDR1 KGHDR, CDR2 SFDVKD. The CDR3 loop spans 14 amino acids. The CDR3 spells CATTPKQGSYEQYF. CDR3 nucleotide sequence: TGTGCCACCACTCCTAAACAGGGCTCCTACGAGCAGTACTTC.

This clone was observed once. J is TRBJ2-7 and V is TRBV28, with 8 bases that match TRBD1. Trimming cost V 2 bases and J 0 bases; bases outside gene matches: 3. Germline assignment: CDR1 MDHEN and CDR2 SYDVKM. This CDR3 contains 15 residues. CDR3 sequence: CASSLGGQASYEQYF. CDR3 in DNA: TGTGCCAGCAGTTTAGGGGGACAGGCCTCCTACGAGCAGTACTTC. The complete variable domain, with remaining parts taken from reference TRBV28 and TRBJ2-7, reads DVKVTQSSRYLVKRTGEKVFLECVQDMDHENMFWYRQDPGLGLRLIYFSYDVKMKEKGDIPEGYSVSREKKERFSLILESASTNQTSMYLCASSLGGQASYEQYFGPGTRLTVT.

This rearrangement joins TRBV7-8 to TRBJ1-1; no reliable D call. The CDR3 runs to 12 residues. V lost 4 bases to trimming and J lost 7 bases, with 10 bases between them. Germline V gene lookup returns CDR1 SGHVS and CDR2 FQNEAQ. The CDR3 DNA reads TGTGCCAGCAGCTCCTATAGTGTTGAAGCTTTCTTT. Protein product: CASSSYSVEAFF.

The genes are TRBV6-6 and TRBJ2-7, with TRBD1 matching 7 bases. CDR3 length: 13 amino acids. Per the germline V gene, CDR1 is MNHNY and CDR2 is SVGAGI (reference sequence). The V segment lost 10 bases and the J segment 2 bases; nucleotides outside the gene matches: 8. This CDR3 is CATSPGQAYEQYF. CDR3 DNA: TGTGCCACCAGCCCTGGACAGGCCTACGAGCAGTACTTC.

This chain links TRBV11-2 with TRBJ1-4; 7 nucleotides agree with TRBD1. The germline V gene has CDR1 SGHAT and CDR2 FQNNGV. This CDR3 has 16 amino acids. V was pared by 5 bases and J by 11 bases, with 17 bases of the junction left unmatched. CDR3 nucleotide sequence: TGTGCCAGCAGCCAAAACAGGGGAATTCTCGAGGGGAAACTGTTTTTT. It yields the protein CASSQNRGILEGKLFF.

The genes are TRBV21-1 and TRBJ1-2; the table's D call, TRBD1, has no DNA check behind it. TRBV21-1 is shown as a pseudogene. The CDR3 has 16 residues. This chain's CDR3 is CASSNRDRGIEDGYTF. CDR3 bases: TGTGCCAGCAGCAATCGCGACAGGGGAATAGAAGATGGCTACACCTTC.

V is TRBV15 and J is TRBJ2-2; 9 bases map to TRBD1. The germline V gene has CDR1 LNHNV and CDR2 YYDKDF (reference sequence). J lost 0 bases, V lost 1 base, and 3 bases had no gene match. The length of the CDR3 is 17 residues. The CDR3 loop reads CATSRGGQGANTGELFF. Written as DNA, the CDR3 is TGTGCCACCAGCAGAGGGGGACAGGGAGCGAACACCGGGGAGCTGTTTTTT.

The genes are TRBV5-6 and TRBJ2-5, with D perhaps matching TRBD1 or TRBD2 (6 bases each). CDR1 is SGHDT and CDR2 is YYEEEE in the germline V gene. The CDR3 is 13 amino acids. Trimming pared 0 bases from V and 5 bases from J, leaving 8 bases between. The DNA for the CDR3 is TGTGCCAGCAGCTTGGCGGGGGCGGAGACCCAGTACTTC. Residues: CASSLAGAETQYF. The complete variable domain, with remaining parts taken from reference TRBV5-6 and TRBJ2-5, reads DAGVTQSPTHLIKTRGQQVTLRCSPKSGHDTVSWYQQALGQGPQFIFQYYEEEERQRGNFPDRFSGHQFPNYSSELNVNALLLGDSALYLCASSLAGAETQYFGPGTRLLVL.

The chain joins TRBV6-1 to TRBJ2-7, with a tentative D call TRBD1 (6 bases). V was clipped by 5 bases and J by 0 bases, with 20 bases between them. Germline lookup yields CDR1 MNHNS and CDR2 SASEGT. CDR3 length equals 17 residues. Here the CDR3 DNA reads TGTGCCAGCAGTAAAGGGGACGCAGGGGCGAGCTCCTACGAGCAGTACTTC. As protein: CASSKGDAGASSYEQYF.

V gene TRBV19 combines with J gene TRBJ2-5, with D perhaps matching TRBD2 (6 bases). Germline V gene data show CDR1 as LNHDA and CDR2 as SQIVND (reference sequence). V lost 5 bases and J 7 bases, leaving 20 bases between the germline ends. The CDR3 extends over 15 amino acids. CDR3 amino acids: CASSSLSVPEGTQYF. CDR3 nucleotide sequence: TGTGCCAGTAGTTCCCTTTCGGTGCCGGAGGGGACCCAGTACTTC.

The chain links TRBV27 to TRBJ2-3; D is ambiguous. V was cut by 6 bases and J by 5 bases, with 9 bases left in between. CDR3 length: 12 amino acids. Germline values: CDR1 MNHEY, CDR2 SMNVEV (reference sequence). The CDR3 nucleotides are TGTGCCAGCAGGCAGGTGTTAGATACGCAGTATTTT. This codes for CASRQVLDTQYF.

This clone showed up just once. The chain carries TRBV7-8 and TRBJ2-7, with 9 bases fitting TRBD1. In germline, CDR1 is SGHVS, CDR2 FQNEAQ. The CDR3 is made up of 15 amino acids. The J segment lost 5 bases and the V segment lost 5 bases, leaving 10 bases of the junction unmatched. The CDR3 bases are TGTGCCAGCAGCCTGATAGGGACAGGGTATAACGAGCAGTACTTC. It yields the protein CASSLIGTGYNEQYF. The full variable domain, its missing parts supplied by reference TRBV7-8 and TRBJ2-7, is GAGVSQSPRYKVAKRGQDVALRCDPISGHVSLFWYQQALGQGPEFLTYFQNEAQLDKSGLPSDRFFAERPEGSVSTLKIQRTQQEDSAVYLCASSLIGTGYNEQYFGPGTRLTVT.

Only one count was recorded for this clone. The sample has other DNA sequences that encode this CDR3 too. The genes are TRBV28 and TRBJ1-1; D is unresolved. V lost 5 bases and J 3 bases, leaving 13 bases between the germline ends. The length of the CDR3 is 14 residues. Germline assignment: CDR1 MDHEN and CDR2 SYDVKM. DNA of the CDR3: TGTGCCAGCAGTCCCACCGGACGATACACTGAAGCTTTCTTT. This sequence encodes CASSPTGRYTEAFF.

The gene calls are TRBV7-9 and TRBJ1-2; no firm D call. There are 15 residues in the CDR3. V was clipped by 1 base and J by 0 bases, with 9 bases between them. Germline V gene data show CDR1 as SEHNR and CDR2 as FQNEAQ (reference sequence). The CDR3 spells CASSLVSSPNYGYTF. Written as DNA, the CDR3 is TGTGCCAGCAGCTTAGTCAGCAGTCCTAACTATGGCTACACCTTC.

V and J are TRBV28 and TRBJ1-2, with 7 bases aligning to TRBD1. After removal of 5 bases from V and 4 bases from J, the junction contained 4 bases not matched to a gene. CDR1 is MDHEN and CDR2 is SYDVKM in the germline V gene. The CDR3 length is 13 residues. CDR3 in DNA: TGTGCCAGCAGTCTCGGGACAGCCTATGGCTACACCTTC. It yields the protein CASSLGTAYGYTF.

As concerns this clone: An end of the junction differs from the germline gene, which may be a read error. The rearrangement joins TRBV10-3 to TRBJ2-1; perhaps TRBD1 as D (6 bases). The CDR3 has 8 amino acids. The germline CDR1 and CDR2 sequences are ENHRY and SYGVKD. The CDR3 protein is CPRGEQFF. The CDR3 DNA reads as TGCCCGAGGGGGGAGCAGTTCTTC.

This chain connects TRBV15 to TRBJ2-3; TRBD2 matches 8 bases. After removal of 4 bases from V and 0 bases from J, the junction contained 6 bases not matched to a gene. The CDR3 has 16 residues. Germline assignment: CDR1 LNHNV and CDR2 YYDKDF (reference sequence). In nucleotides, the CDR3 is TGTGCCACCAGCACCCGGACTAGCACTAGCACAGATACGCAGTATTTT. It codes for CATSTRTSTSTDTQYF.

V is TRBV7-3 and J is TRBJ2-1, with unresolved D. The CDR3 runs to 15 residues. From germline, CDR1 is SGHTA and CDR2 FQGTGA. The germline V and J ends were trimmed by 2 bases and 0 bases, with 8 bases remaining between them. In nucleotides, the CDR3 is TGTGCCAGCAGCTTAGGGCTACCCTCCTACAATGAGCAGTTCTTC. Its protein is CASSLGLPSYNEQFF.

This chain connects TRBV7-3 to TRBJ1-2, with 9 bases that match TRBD1. The CDR3 has 16 residues. The germline gives CDR1 SGHTA, CDR2 FQGTGA. Germline trimming cut 5 bases from V and 2 bases from J; bases unmatched to any gene: 9. The CDR3: CASSPDSGTGNYGYTF. The CDR3, as DNA: TGTGCCAGCAGCCCTGACTCCGGGACAGGGAACTATGGCTACACCTTC.

This clone was found a few times. This chain connects TRBV29-1 to TRBJ1-3; D is ambiguous. Germline V gives CDR1 SQVTM, CDR2 ANQGSEA. This CDR3 region has 12 residues. The V and J ends lost 7 bases and 2 bases respectively, with 9 bases between them. The CDR3 reads CSGSGPGNTIYF. The CDR3, as DNA: TGCAGCGGTAGTGGCCCTGGAAACACCATATATTTT.

The chain recombines TRBV11-1 with TRBJ2-5; 9 bases line up with TRBD1. Looked up from germline, CDR1 is SGHAT and CDR2 is FQDESV (reference sequence). The CDR3 is 16 amino acids. The trim removed 0 bases at V and 5 bases at J, leaving 7 bases unmatched. The CDR3 DNA reads TGTGCCAGCAGCTTAGCGACAGGGGGAGAGGTGGAGACCCAGTACTTC. Encoded protein: CASSLATGGEVETQYF.

The rearrangement links TRBV19 to TRBJ1-5; D remains unclear. Germline V lookup: CDR1 LNHDA, CDR2 SQIVND (reference sequence). Trimming left V 0 bases short and J 0 bases short, with 6 bases between. This CDR3 spans 15 amino acids. CDR3 in DNA: TGTGCCAGTAGTATAGAGCGACATAGCAATCAGCCCCAGCATTTT. Translation gives CASSIERHSNQPQHF. Supplemented by reference TRBV19 and TRBJ1-5, the full variable domain reads DGGITQSPKYLFRKEGQNVTLSCEQNLNHDAMYWYRQDPGQGLRLIYYSQIVNDFQKGDIAEGYSVSREKKESFPLTVTSAQKNPTAFYLCASSIERHSNQPQHFGDGTRLSIL.